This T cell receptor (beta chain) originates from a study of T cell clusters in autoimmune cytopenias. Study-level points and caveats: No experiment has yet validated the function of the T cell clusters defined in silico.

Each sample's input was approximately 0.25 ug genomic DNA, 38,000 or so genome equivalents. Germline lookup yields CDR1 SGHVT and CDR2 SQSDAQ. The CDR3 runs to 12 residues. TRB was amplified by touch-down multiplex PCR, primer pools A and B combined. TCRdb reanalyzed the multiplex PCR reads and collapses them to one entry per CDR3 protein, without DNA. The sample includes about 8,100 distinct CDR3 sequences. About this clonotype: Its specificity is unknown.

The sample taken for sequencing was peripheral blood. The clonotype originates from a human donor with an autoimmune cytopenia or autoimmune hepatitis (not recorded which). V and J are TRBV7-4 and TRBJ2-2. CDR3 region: CASSRSPGELFF.